The TCR beta chain described here comes from a study of control samples from healthy donors and cancer patients. Libraries were prepared by immunoSEQ multiplex PCR; TCRdb keeps only in-frame clonotypes and omits some of them. The table includes 90,000 to 110,000 clones, roughly 91% detected once. With 4 bases clipped from V and 2 bases from J, the junction kept 2 bases outside the gene matches. The CDR3 loop spans 13 amino acids. Germline V gene lookup returns CDR1 SGDLS and CDR2 YYNGEE. There are a few counts of this clone. The sample taken for sequencing was blood. This receptor was taken from a woman in her fifties or sixties in good health. The chain has TRBV9 and TRBJ1-1, with 7 bases matching TRBD1. The CDR3: CASSHRGNTEAFF. As DNA, the CDR3 is TGTGCCAGCAGCCACAGGGGAAACACTGAAGCTTTCTTT.